The rows below give T cell receptor beta chains drawn from one sample of a study of cytomegalovirus exposure and HLA in healthy donors. TCRdb keeps only in-frame clones here, not all; method: immunoSEQ multiplex PCR. The sample records roughly 200,000 clones, over 75% being singletons. Sample: PBMCs. The receptors were gathered from a man aged 60 to 75 in good health and CMV-seronegative. The CDR3 runs from the conserved cysteine through the conserved F or W. D genes are given only for firm matches. Not every row has a clone size; where given, it reads once, few, many or a size class.

V	J	size	D	DNA	CDR3
TRBV7-2	TRBJ1-2	NA	NA	TGTGCCAGCAGCTTACTTGACAGCTATGGCTACACCTTC	CASSLLDSYGYTF
TRBV7-9	TRBJ1-5	NA	TRBD1	TGTGCCAGCAGCTTAGGTAAAGGGGGCAATTTAGGCAATCAGCCCCAGCATTTT	CASSLGKGGNLGNQPQHF
TRBV19	TRBJ1-2	NA	NA	TGTGCCAGTAGTATAAAGGGACTTGGCTACACCTTC	CASSIKGLGYTF
TRBV5-4	TRBJ2-1	NA	TRBD2	TGTGCTCTAGCGGACTCCTACAATGAGCAGTTCTTC	CALADSYNEQFF
TRBV2	TRBJ1-6	few	NA	TGTGCCAGCAGTGATCGACCGGGAATTTCCTATAATTCACCCCTCCACTTT	CASSDRPGISYNSPLHF
TRBV4-2	TRBJ2-1	NA	TRBD2	TGTGCCAGCAGCCAAGATCTGGGGGTAGCGGGGGTTCGGGAGCAGTTCTTC	CASSQDLGVAGVREQFF
TRBV9	TRBJ2-3	few	TRBD2	TGTGCCAGCAGCCCATGGACTAGCGGCGCAACTAGCACAGATACGCAGTATTTT	CASSPWTSGATSTDTQYF
TRBV2	TRBJ2-7	NA	TRBD1	TGTGCCAGCAGTCGGGACAGCCTCTACGAGCAGTACTTC	CASSRDSLYEQYF
TRBV6-5	TRBJ2-1	NA	TRBD2	TGTGCCAGCAGCTCCGGACTAGCGGGGTCCGAGCAGTTCTTC	CASSSGLAGSEQFF
TRBV5-1	TRBJ2-7	few	TRBD1	TGCGCCAGCAGGCAAACCGGACGGACAGGGACCTACGAGCAGTACTTC	CASRQTGRTGTYEQYF
TRBV5-3	TRBJ1-5	few	NA	TGTGCCAGAAGCTTGTTTGAGATAGATCAGCCCCAGCATTTT	CARSLFEIDQPQHF
TRBV5-6	TRBJ2-2	few	NA	TGTGCCAGCAGCTTCCTGGACTCCCGGGGAGTAGCCGGGGAGCTGTTTTTT	CASSFLDSRGVAGELFF
TRBV27	TRBJ2-1	NA	TRBD2	TGTGCCAGCAGTCCCGGACTAGCGGGTCTTTCAAGCTCCTACAATGAGCAGTTCTTC	CASSPGLAGLSSSYNEQFF
TRBV2	TRBJ2-4	NA	TRBD1	TGTGGTAACAGGGGGCCCGAAAACATTCAGTACTTC	CGNRGPENIQYF
TRBV7-8	TRBJ2-1	NA	TRBD2	TGTGCCAGCAGCTTAGCTGGCGGGGGTTCCTACAATGAGCAGTTCTTC	CASSLAGGGSYNEQFF
TRBV18	TRBJ1-1	NA	NA	TGTGCCAGCTCACCACCCCCATGGGACACCATAAAGGCTGAAGCTTTCTTT	CASSPPPWDTIKAEAFF
TRBV15	TRBJ2-5	few	TRBD2	TGTGCCACCTCCCCAGTGGTAGGGCTAGCGGGAGACGAGACCCAGTACTTC	CATSPVVGLAGDETQYF
TRBV29-1	TRBJ1-1	NA	NA	TGCAGCGTTGTGGACAGTGCGAACACTGAAGCTTTCTTT	CSVVDSANTEAFF
TRBV27	TRBJ2-7	NA	NA	TGTGCCAGCAGTTTAGGCTTCCCGTCCTCCTACGAGCAGTACTTC	CASSLGFPSSYEQYF
TRBV19	TRBJ2-7	NA	TRBD2	TGTGCCAGTAGTATAGGTACCGGGGGGATGGACGAGCAGTACTTC	CASSIGTGGMDEQYF
TRBV19	TRBJ2-5	few	TRBD2	TGTGCCAGTAGTGATCAGGGGCTAGCGGGCCAAGAGACCCAGTACTTC	CASSDQGLAGQETQYF
TRBV7-2	TRBJ2-5	NA	NA	TGTGCCAGCAGCCCCCCCGCGGAGACCCAGTACTTC	CASSPPAETQYF
TRBV29-1	TRBJ2-7	NA	NA	TGCAGCGTTGAAGACACAGAGGGACTCCTAGGGTTCGAGCAGTACTTC	CSVEDTEGLLGFEQYF
TRBV6-5	TRBJ1-2	NA	TRBD1	TGTGCCAGCAGCCTGCGGACAGGGGACTATGGCTACACCTTC	CASSLRTGDYGYTF